Each of the 26 T cell receptor beta chains below was sequenced from the same sample in a study of cytotoxic CD8 clonotypes in ibrutinib-treated CLL. The assay was immunoSEQ multiplex PCR, and TCRdb's table has in-frame clones only and misses some. The table includes approximately 170,000 clones, nearly 90% detected once. Sample: PBMCs, taken at disease progression, from a patient treated with ibrutinib. These receptors came from a human donor with chronic lymphocytic leukemia.

The V and J genes are TRBV11-3 and TRBJ2-3; 9 bases match TRBD1. The CDR3 is 15 amino acids. The trim removed 4 bases at V and 3 bases at J, leaving 5 bases unmatched. Germline values: CDR1 SGHNT, CDR2 YENEEA. Here the CDR3 reads CASSSRTGETDTQYF. As DNA, the CDR3 is TGTGCCAGCAGCTCCCGGACAGGGGAAACAGATACGCAGTATTTT.

The V and J genes are TRBV19 and TRBJ1-2, with a weak D call TRBD1 (6 bases). The germline V gene has CDR1 LNHDA and CDR2 SQIVND (reference sequence). Trimming shortened V by 1 base and J by 8 bases, and 14 bases separated the two germline ends. CDR3 length: 14 residues. CDR3 loop: CASSIAGQTGGYTF. CDR3 nucleotide sequence: TGTGCCAGTAGTATAGCAGGACAGACGGGCGGCTACACCTTC.

This chain links TRBV14 with TRBJ1-4; no firm D call. CDR1 SGHDN and CDR2 FVKESK come from the germline V gene. The germline V and J ends were trimmed by 2 bases and 5 bases, with 12 bases remaining between them. There are 15 residues in the CDR3. The CDR3 spells CASSQRPGTNEKLFF. The CDR3 region has the DNA TGTGCCAGCAGCCAACGGCCCGGAACGAATGAAAAACTGTTTTTT.

This sequence joins TRBV6-6 and TRBJ2-1; TRBD2 agrees at 10 bases. The V gene's germline CDR1 is MNHNY and CDR2 SVGAGI (reference sequence). V shed 7 bases and J 2 bases; nucleotides not matched to a gene: 5. The CDR3 extends over 15 amino acids. CDR3 amino acids: CASKELAGPYNEQFF. DNA of the CDR3: TGTGCCAGCAAGGAACTAGCGGGACCCTACAATGAGCAGTTCTTC.

The rearrangement uses TRBV11-2 and TRBJ1-1, with 7 bases identical to TRBD1. The V segment lost 3 bases and the J segment 5 bases; nucleotides outside the gene matches: 6. Germline CDR1 and CDR2: SGHAT and FQNNGV. The CDR3 contains 14 residues. CDR3 nucleotides: TGTGCCAGCAGCTTGGCAGGGGGACGGACTGAAGCTTTCTTT. This codes for CASSLAGGRTEAFF.

The gene calls are TRBV30 and TRBJ1-5; perhaps TRBD1 as D (5 bases). Deletions cut 3 bases from V and 6 bases from J, with 18 bases between. This CDR3 has 15 residues. Germline CDR1 is GTSNPN and CDR2 is SVGIG (reference sequence). This chain's CDR3 is CAWSPGHEFGQPQHF. The DNA for the CDR3 is TGTGCCTGGAGCCCAGGGCATGAATTTGGTCAGCCCCAGCATTTT.

CDR3 sequence reads: CASSVDRATWNGELFF. CDR3 coding DNA: TGTGCCAGCAGCGTAGACAGGGCGACCTGGAACGGGGAGCTGTTTTTT. The gene calls are TRBV9 and TRBJ2-2, with a weak D call TRBD1 (6 bases). Germline lookup yields CDR1 SGDLS and CDR2 YYNGEE. CDR3 length: 16 amino acids. Trimming removed 0 bases at V and 7 bases at J, with 16 bases between.

The chain has TRBV25-1 and TRBJ2-7; D not resolved. The CDR3 has 13 residues. Trimming took off 3 bases at V and 2 bases at J, with 8 bases between the two ends. Germline V gene sequence: CDR1 MGHDK, CDR2 SYGVNS. In nucleotides, the CDR3 is TGTGCCAGCAGTGACTTAGTTCCCTACGAGCAGTACTTC. This codes for CASSDLVPYEQYF.

The chain uses TRBV5-1 and TRBJ2-7, with D perhaps matching TRBD1 (5 bases). Deletions cut 3 bases from V and 2 bases from J, with 21 bases between. The germline CDR1 and CDR2 sequences are SGHRS and YFSETQ. This CDR3 is 17 amino acids long. The DNA for the CDR3 is TGCGCCAGCAGCTCCTACCCTGTGGGGCAGGGCACCTACGAGCAGTACTTC. Amino acids: CASSSYPVGQGTYEQYF.

This clone was picked up one time. The chain combines TRBV19 with TRBJ1-4, with a possible D match to TRBD1 (6 bases). V lost 3 bases, J lost 8 bases, and 16 bases lay in between. Germline V gene sequence: CDR1 LNHDA, CDR2 SQIVND (reference sequence). This CDR3 has 15 amino acids. CDR3 sequence (DNA): TGTGCCAGTAGTATCGGAGACAGGATCGGGGAAAAACTGTTTTTT. It specifies CASSIGDRIGEKLFF.

The chain combines TRBV12-5 with TRBJ1-5, with 8 bases matching TRBD1. Losses at the gene ends were 3 bases for V and 10 bases for J; bases not matched to a gene: 8. CDR1 and CDR2 (germline): LGHNT, FRNRAP. This CDR3 comprises 14 residues. The CDR3 is CASGFAQGAHPQHF. The CDR3 nucleotides are TGTGCTAGTGGTTTTGCGCAGGGGGCGCATCCCCAGCATTTT. The full variable domain, rest sourced from reference TRBV12-5 and TRBJ1-5, is DARVTQTPRHKVTEMGQEVTMRCQPILGHNTVFWYRQTMMQGLELLAYFRNRAPLDDSGMPKDRFSAEMPDATLATLKIQPSEPRDSAVYFCASGFAQGAHPQHFGDGTRLSIL.

This clone was detected once. This chain links TRBV11-2 with TRBJ1-5; 10 nucleotides agree with TRBD1. Trimming at V came to 1 base and at J to 4 bases, leaving 4 bases not matched to a gene. Germline V gene lookup returns CDR1 SGHAT and CDR2 FQNNGV. The CDR3 consists of 16 residues. The CDR3 sequence: CASSLGGQGTNQPQHF. Written as DNA, the CDR3 is TGTGCCAGCAGCTTAGGGGGACAGGGGACAAATCAGCCCCAGCATTTT. The whole variable domain, filled in from reference TRBV11-2 and TRBJ1-5, reads EAGVAQSPRYKIIEKRQSVAFWCNPISGHATLYWYQQILGQGPKLLIQFQNNGVVDDSQLPKDRFSAERLKGVDSTLKIQPAKLEDSAVYLCASSLGGQGTNQPQHFGDGTRLSIL.

The chain employs TRBV7-8 and TRBJ2-7, with D perhaps TRBD1 (6 bases). The CDR3 has 12 residues. Germline V gene data show CDR1 as SGHVS and CDR2 as FQNEAQ. The V gene lost 4 bases and the J gene lost 6 bases, with 10 bases spanning the gap. Here the CDR3 reads CASSWDMPEQYF. The DNA of the CDR3 is TGTGCCAGCAGCTGGGACATGCCCGAGCAGTACTTC. The complete variable domain, with remaining parts taken from reference TRBV7-8 and TRBJ2-7, reads GAGVSQSPRYKVAKRGQDVALRCDPISGHVSLFWYQQALGQGPEFLTYFQNEAQLDKSGLPSDRFFAERPEGSVSTLKIQRTQQEDSAVYLCASSWDMPEQYFGPGTRLTVT.

This chain links TRBV6-5 with TRBJ2-2; 7 bases map to TRBD2. The CDR3 covers 16 residues. CDR1 and CDR2 (germline): MNHEY, SVGAGI. V was clipped by 2 bases and J by 3 bases; unmatched bases: 6. CDR3 coding DNA: TGTGCCAGCAGTTACCTCGGGACTACATACACCGGGGAGCTGTTTTTT. Protein: CASSYLGTTYTGELFF.

This clone has a single count. The chain links TRBV28 to TRBJ1-1; a weak D match, TRBD1 (5 bases). Trimming removed 6 bases at V and 11 bases at J, with 16 bases between. The CDR3 consists of 12 residues. In germline, CDR1 is MDHEN, CDR2 SYDVKM. The CDR3 DNA reads as TGTGCCAGCAGCTGGGGGGGGTCCCAGGCTTTCTTT. Translated: CASSWGGSQAFF.

The rearrangement joins TRBV2 to TRBJ2-7; TRBD2 matches at 13 bases. The CDR3 totals 16 residues. Looked up from germline, CDR1 is SNHLY and CDR2 is FYNNEI. V shed 11 bases, J shed 3 bases, and the junction held 13 bases outside the gene matches. CDR3 residues: CAATDPGTSGDYEQYF. The CDR3, as DNA: TGTGCCGCCACGGACCCGGGGACTAGCGGGGACTACGAGCAGTACTTC.

The V call is TRBV5-6, the J call TRBJ2-1; tentative D call: TRBD2 (5 bases). The CDR3 spans 15 residues. Trimming shortened V by 0 bases and J by 5 bases, and 12 bases separated the two germline ends. Germline CDR1 and CDR2: SGHDT and YYEEEE. The CDR3 loop is CASSLAEGFHNEQFF. CDR3 coding DNA: TGTGCCAGCAGCTTGGCCGAGGGTTTCCACAATGAGCAGTTCTTC. The variable domain in full, completed from reference TRBV5-6 and TRBJ2-1, reads DAGVTQSPTHLIKTRGQQVTLRCSPKSGHDTVSWYQQALGQGPQFIFQYYEEEERQRGNFPDRFSGHQFPNYSSELNVNALLLGDSALYLCASSLAEGFHNEQFFGPGTRLTVL.

The J gene is TRBJ2-7, the V gene TRBV18; a possible D gene is TRBD1 (6 bases). The V gene's germline CDR1 is KGHSH and CDR2 LQKENI. V was clipped by 0 bases and J by 4 bases, with 7 bases between them. This CDR3 comprises 13 residues. CDR3: CASSPPTGYEQYF. CDR3 sequence (DNA): TGTGCCAGCTCACCACCGACAGGATACGAGCAGTACTTC.

The V call is TRBV2, the J call TRBJ1-5; D is perhaps TRBD1 (5 bases). The germline CDR1 and CDR2 sequences are SNHLY and FYNNEI. V lost 7 bases and J lost 4, with 17 bases in between. CDR3 size: 15 residues. CDR3 sequence (DNA): TGTGCCAGCACGACAAGAAGGGGACGGAATCAGCCCCAGCATTTT. Protein sequence: CASTTRRGRNQPQHF.

About this clone itself: One end of the junction does not line up with germline, which may come from a read error. V and J are TRBV27 and TRBJ2-3; a possible D gene is TRBD1 (6 bases). The CDR3 has 12 residues. Germline V gene lookup returns CDR1 MNHEY and CDR2 SMNVEV (reference sequence). The CDR3 here is CASSFFGGETFF. For the CDR3, the DNA is TGTGCCAGCAGTTTTTTTGGGGGCGAAACTTTTTTT.

This clone was observed once. The rearrangement joins TRBV28 to TRBJ2-4; no clear D. CDR1 and CDR2 (germline): MDHEN, SYDVKM. The V gene lost 2 bases and the J gene lost 1 base, with 6 bases spanning the gap. The length of the CDR3 is 14 residues. The CDR3 coding sequence is TGTGCCAGCAGTTTACGGCAGGCCAAAAACATTCAGTACTTC. Translated: CASSLRQAKNIQYF.

The J gene is TRBJ1-5, the V gene TRBV28; no reliable D call. CDR1 and CDR2 (germline): MDHEN, SYDVKM. The CDR3 sequence is 19 residues long. The ends were cut back, 3 bases at V and 0 bases at J, with 21 bases in the middle. The CDR3 coding sequence is TGTGCCAGCAGTTTCCCCGGACTACACCGCTACCTTAGCAATCAGCCCCAGCATTTT. Protein: CASSFPGLHRYLSNQPQHF.

The chain uses TRBV28 and TRBJ1-2; D is uncertain. Germline CDR1 is MDHEN and CDR2 is SYDVKM. CDR3 length equals 15 residues. V was trimmed by 5 bases and J by 0 bases, leaving 13 bases between them. CDR3: CASSQRATPNYGYTF. Written as DNA, the CDR3 is TGTGCCAGCAGTCAACGCGCGACACCTAACTATGGCTACACCTTC.

V and J are TRBV5-1 and TRBJ2-5; D perhaps matches TRBD2 (6 bases). The CDR3 sequence is 14 residues long. V lost 2 bases to trimming and J lost 3 bases, with 11 bases between them. Looked up from germline, CDR1 is SGHRS and CDR2 is YFSETQ. DNA of the CDR3: TGCGCCAGCAGCTTCGTTGGAGGGGAAGAGACCCAGTACTTC. Translating gives CASSFVGGEETQYF.

The chain has TRBV7-7 and TRBJ1-1; D not certain. The CDR3 has 15 amino acids. Germline-derived CDR1 and CDR2 are SSHAT and FNYEAQ (reference sequence). The germline V and J ends were trimmed by 1 base and 1 base, with 10 bases remaining between them. CDR3 DNA sequence: TGTGCCAGCAGCTTAGTTCTCGAGGGGAACACTGAAGCTTTCTTT. It yields the protein CASSLVLEGNTEAFF.

Written as DNA, the CDR3 is TGTGCCAGCAGTTTAGGCAGGGGGCTCCCCGGGGAGCTGTTTTTT. Residues: CASSLGRGLPGELFF. The chain links TRBV28 to TRBJ2-2, with TRBD1 matching over 8 bases. Germline V gives CDR1 MDHEN, CDR2 SYDVKM. Trimming cost V 2 bases and J 6 bases; bases outside gene matches: 5. The CDR3 sequence is 15 residues long.